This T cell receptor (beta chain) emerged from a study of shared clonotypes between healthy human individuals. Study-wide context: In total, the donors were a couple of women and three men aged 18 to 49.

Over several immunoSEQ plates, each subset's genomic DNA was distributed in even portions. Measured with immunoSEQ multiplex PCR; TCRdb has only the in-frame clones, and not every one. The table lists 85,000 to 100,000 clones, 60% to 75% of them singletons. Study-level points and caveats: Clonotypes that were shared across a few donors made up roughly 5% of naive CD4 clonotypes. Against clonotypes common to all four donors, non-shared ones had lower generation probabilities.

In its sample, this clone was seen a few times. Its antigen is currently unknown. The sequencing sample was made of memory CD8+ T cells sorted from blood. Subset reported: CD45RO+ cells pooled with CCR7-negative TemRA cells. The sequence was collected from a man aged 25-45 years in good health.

Here the CDR3 reads CASSVMGTDTQYF. CDR3 DNA sequence: TGTGCCAGCAGTGTAATGGGCACAGATACGCAGTATTTT. This chain links TRBV2 with TRBJ2-3; no firm D call. This CDR3 region has 13 residues. Germline-derived CDR1 and CDR2 are SNHLY and FYNNEI. V dropped 4 bases and J dropped 1 base, with 6 bases sitting between them.